This T cell receptor (beta chain) was sequenced in a study of blood T cell repertoires in COVID-19. About the study: Samples taken during acute and convalescent COVID-19 were collected in the United States, Italy and Spain. Sources were T cells, B-cell-depleted T cells, or PBMCs; the material itself was cDNA or gDNA.

In its sample, this clone was seen a few times. Source study methods: Estimates of nucleated cell counts were drawn from the amplification of reference gene primers. Only in-frame clones appear in the TCRdb table, and some are missing; sequencing was by immunoSEQ multiplex PCR. That table gives V, J and clone size, and the DNA gave D and trimming. Of some 260,000 clones in the sample, 84% are singletons; the top ten hold around 3.9%. The receptor comes from a man aged 25-45 years with acute COVID-19. The specimen sequenced was PBMCs or T cells enriched from blood (not recorded which).

CDR3: CASSLTGVNTEAFF. CDR3 nucleotide sequence: TGTGCCAGCAGCTTAACAGGGGTGAACACTGAAGCTTTCTTT. V usage is TRBV5-5 and J usage is TRBJ1-1; 7 positions agree with TRBD1. Unmatched junction bases numbered 1, after V lost 2 bases and J lost 0 bases. Germline V gene lookup returns CDR1 SGHKS and CDR2 YYEKEE (reference sequence). The CDR3 length is 14 residues.